The 31 T cell receptor beta chains presented below share a single source sample, sequenced in a study of CD8+ T cells in alopecia areata. Extraction and reverse transcription of RNA yielded cDNA as the sequencing template. Method: immunoSEQ multiplex PCR; TCRdb's copy keeps in-frame clones and lacks some. This sample has 25,000 to 35,000 clones, with about two thirds found just once. Sequencing was carried out using NKG2D-high CD8+ T cells sorted from blood. The receptor set was obtained from a human donor with alopecia areata.

The V and J genes are TRBV4-1 and TRBJ2-1; 11 bases align to TRBD2. Trimming removed 1 base from V and 8 bases from J; junction bases left unmatched: 7. Germline V CDR1 and CDR2: MGHRA, YSYEKL. The CDR3 has 16 amino acids. CDR3 sequence: CASSQVELAGEDEQFF. The CDR3 nucleotides are TGCGCCAGCAGCCAAGTGGAACTAGCGGGAGAGGATGAGCAGTTCTTC.

Note on this clone: The germline gene is not matched at one end of the junction; a read error may be the cause. The V gene is TRBV5-5, the J gene TRBJ2-5; 8 positions match TRBD2. This CDR3 region has 11 residues. From germline, CDR1 is SGHKS and CDR2 YYEKEE (reference sequence). Here the CDR3 DNA reads TGTGCCAGCAGCTTCCCGGGACTAGAGGACTTC. Its translation: CASSFPGLEDF.

V is TRBV28 and J is TRBJ2-7, with TRBD1 as a possible D gene (6 bases). In germline, CDR1 is MDHEN, CDR2 SYDVKM. The CDR3 consists of 15 residues. V lost 5 bases and J lost 1, with 15 bases in between. CDR3 amino acids: CASSETGLKSYEQYF. In nucleotides, the CDR3 is TGTGCCAGCAGTGAAACAGGGCTGAAATCCTACGAGCAGTACTTC.

Written as DNA, the CDR3 is TGCAGCGCAAAGGGACAGGGGAACACTGAAGCTTTCTTT. Translated, it gives CSAKGQGNTEAFF. The chain carries TRBV29-1 and TRBJ1-1; TRBD1 aligns across 9 bases. Germline-derived CDR1 and CDR2 are SQVTM and ANQGSEA. With 7 bases clipped from V and 1 base from J, the junction kept 4 bases outside the gene matches. This CDR3 is 13 amino acids long. Drawing the rest from reference TRBV29-1 and TRBJ1-1, the complete variable domain is SAVISQKPSRDICQRGTSLTIQCQVDSQVTMMFWYRQQPGQSLTLIATANQGSEATYESGFVIDKFPISRPNLTFSTLTVSNMSPEDSSIYLCSAKGQGNTEAFFGQGTRLTVV.

This chain joins TRBV7-2 and TRBJ2-3; D is unclear. Per the germline V gene, CDR1 is SGHTA and CDR2 is FQGNSA. V lost 7 bases, J lost 3 bases, and 11 bases lay in between. This CDR3 is 13 amino acids long. The DNA for the CDR3 is TGTGCCAGCACCCCTCGGGCAACAGATACGCAGTATTTT. Protein product: CASTPRATDTQYF. Full variable domain (missing parts from reference TRBV7-2 and TRBJ2-3): GAGVSQSPSNKVTEKGKDVELRCDPISGHTALYWYRQSLGQGLEFLIYFQGNSAPDKSGLPSDRFSAERTGGSVSTLTIQRTQQEDSAVYLCASTPRATDTQYFGPGTRLTVL.

CDR3 DNA sequence: TGTGCCAGCAGACCAATGACAGGGGTAAACAATGAGCAGTTCTTC. It encodes CASRPMTGVNNEQFF. The chain links TRBV27 to TRBJ2-1, with 8 bases identical to TRBD1. CDR3 length: 15 residues. Unmatched junction bases numbered 9, after V lost 6 bases and J lost 5 bases. CDR1 and CDR2 (germline): MNHEY, SMNVEV (reference sequence).

The chain is built from TRBV7-9 and TRBJ2-1, with 7 bases aligning to TRBD2. The CDR3 contains 15 residues. CDR1 is SEHNR and CDR2 is FQNEAQ in the germline V gene (reference sequence). V dropped 7 bases and J dropped 3; count of bases not matched to a gene: 9. CDR3 amino acids: CASTTLGGDYNEQFF. The CDR3 DNA is TGTGCCAGCACTACGTTGGGAGGGGACTACAATGAGCAGTTCTTC.

J is TRBJ2-3 and V is TRBV6-1, with D possibly TRBD2 on 5 matching bases. The germline V gene encodes CDR1 MNHNS and CDR2 SASEGT. V was shortened by 2 bases and J by 1 base, with 16 bases between the two germline ends. The CDR3 runs to 17 residues. The CDR3 spells CASSEREGNSGTDTQYF. CDR3 DNA: TGTGCCAGCAGTGAACGTGAGGGAAATAGCGGCACAGATACGCAGTATTTT.

The chain has TRBV10-3 and TRBJ2-1, with TRBD2 identical over 9 bases. The CDR3 has 13 residues. Per germline, CDR1 ENHRY and CDR2 SYGVKD. CDR3: CAVSTSGYNEQFF. CDR3 coding DNA: TGTGCTGTATCGACTAGCGGTTACAATGAGCAGTTCTTC.

CDR3 residues: CASSSGFEDHDGYTF. The CDR3 nucleotides read TGTGCCAGCAGCTCCGGGTTCGAGGACCACGATGGCTACACCTTC. V is TRBV7-9 and J is TRBJ1-2; the D is unclear. With 4 bases removed from V and 6 bases from J, the gap between germline ends came to 18 bases. Germline-derived CDR1 and CDR2 are SEHNR and FQNEAQ (reference sequence). The length of the CDR3 is 15 residues.

The CDR3 region is CASRLVEETQYF. In DNA form, the CDR3 reads TGTGCAAGTCGCTTGGTAGAAGAGACCCAGTACTTC. This chain links TRBV12-2 with TRBJ2-5; no check of the table's D call, TRBD2, against the DNA was made. TRBV12-2 is recorded as a pseudogene. The CDR3 has 12 residues.

V and J are TRBV7-9 and TRBJ2-1; 8 bases map to TRBD2. Per the germline V gene, CDR1 is SEHNR and CDR2 is FQNEAQ (reference sequence). The CDR3 is 17 residues long. J lost 6 bases, V lost 4 bases, and 14 bases had no gene match. For the CDR3, the DNA is TGTGCCAGCAGCTGGCCGGTCTCGGGACTAGTTATCAATGAGCAGTTCTTC. Protein sequence: CASSWPVSGLVINEQFF. Variable domain in full (rest from reference TRBV7-9 and TRBJ2-1): DTGVSQNPRHKITKRGQNVTFRCDPISEHNRLYWYRQTLGQGPEFLTYFQNEAQLEKSRLLSDRFSAERPKGSFSTLEIQRTEQGDSAMYLCASSWPVSGLVINEQFFGPGTRLTVL.

This clone occurred a few times. The genes are TRBV5-4 and TRBJ2-4; D is undetermined. V lost 0 bases and J 8 bases, leaving 12 bases between the germline ends. The CDR3 contains 14 residues. CDR1 is SGHNT, CDR2 YYREEE, per germline (reference sequence). CDR3 protein: CASSLALTSDIQYF. DNA of the CDR3: TGTGCCAGCAGCTTGGCCCTAACCTCCGACATTCAGTACTTC. The full variable domain, rest sourced from reference TRBV5-4 and TRBJ2-4, is ETGVTQSPTHLIKTRGQQVTLRCSSQSGHNTVSWYQQALGQGPQFIFQYYREEENGRGNFPPRFSGLQFPNYSSELNVNALELDDSALYLCASSLALTSDIQYFGAGTRLSVL.

The genes are TRBV29-1 and TRBJ2-2; no definite D call. The CDR3 has 15 amino acids. Germline CDR1 is SQVTM and CDR2 is ANQGSEA. The germline V and J ends were trimmed by 1 base and 1 base, with 10 bases remaining between them. The CDR3 region has the DNA TGCAGCGTTGAAGGCCTAGTGGGGAACACCGGGGAGCTGTTTTTT. It is translated as CSVEGLVGNTGELFF.

This chain links TRBV4-3 with TRBJ1-1; D may be TRBD1 (5 bases). CDR3 length equals 13 residues. Germline-derived CDR1 and CDR2 are LGHNA and YSLEER. The ends were cut back, 3 bases at V and 8 bases at J, with 13 bases in the middle. The DNA of the CDR3 is TGCGCCAGCAGCCAGAGGGAGGGGATAGAAGCTTTCTTT. Its protein product is CASSQREGIEAFF.

The gene calls are TRBV19 and TRBJ2-1, with TRBD1 matching 9 bases. The CDR3 spans 15 residues. The germline gives CDR1 LNHDA, CDR2 SQIVND (reference sequence). V trimming: 3 bases; J trimming: 0 bases; junction bases outside the gene matches: 0. This CDR3 is CASSMTGGSYNEQFF. In DNA, the CDR3 is TGTGCCAGTAGTATGACAGGGGGCTCCTACAATGAGCAGTTCTTC.

The chain has TRBV27 and TRBJ2-7; D is unclear. Per the germline V gene, CDR1 is MNHEY and CDR2 is SMNVEV (reference sequence). The CDR3 runs to 13 residues. V gave up 3 bases and J gave up 4 bases, with 10 bases separating them. The CDR3 sequence is CASSLVLGYEQYF. The CDR3, as DNA: TGTGCCAGCAGTTTGGTTCTGGGGTACGAGCAGTACTTC.

The chain is built from TRBV7-2 and TRBJ2-1, with 9 bases aligning to TRBD2. Germline V gene sequence: CDR1 SGHTA, CDR2 FQGNSA. There are 16 residues in the CDR3. Losses at the gene ends were 4 bases for V and 9 bases for J; bases not matched to a gene: 13. Here the CDR3 reads CASSSLPAGGGAEQFF. In nucleotides, the CDR3 is TGTGCCAGCAGCTCCCTTCCAGCGGGGGGTGGCGCTGAGCAGTTCTTC.

This clone was seen only a few times. This chain uses TRBV7-2 with TRBJ2-7; 9 bases line up with TRBD1. This CDR3 spans 14 amino acids. The trim removed 6 bases at V and 4 bases at J, leaving 7 bases unmatched. Germline V gene data show CDR1 as SGHTA and CDR2 as FQGNSA. The CDR3 DNA reads as TGTGCCAGCAGACAAGGGACAGGGCTTTACGAGCAGTACTTC. Translating it yields CASRQGTGLYEQYF.

This chain joins TRBV2 and TRBJ2-1; 8 bases agree with TRBD2. The length of the CDR3 is 16 residues. Germline loops: CDR1 SNHLY, CDR2 FYNNEI. Trimming removed 1 base from V and 8 bases from J; junction bases left unmatched: 10. In DNA form, the CDR3 reads TGTGCCAGCAGTGAAGTATCAGCGGGGGTAGTGGATGAGCAGTTCTTC. It translates to CASSEVSAGVVDEQFF.

The chain employs TRBV28 and TRBJ2-1; weak D call: TRBD2 (6 bases). Germline lookup yields CDR1 MDHEN and CDR2 SYDVKM. The CDR3 contains 17 residues. V was pared by 1 base and J by 5 bases, with 18 bases between. CDR3 amino acids: CASSLLRGTGRDNEQFF. The DNA for the CDR3 is TGTGCCAGCAGTTTATTACGGGGGACGGGGAGAGACAATGAGCAGTTCTTC.

V gene TRBV14 combines with J gene TRBJ2-1; D ambiguous. With 1 base removed from V and 2 bases from J, the gap between germline ends came to 3 bases. Germline V CDR1 and CDR2: SGHDN, FVKESK. This CDR3 spans 13 amino acids. Here the CDR3 reads CASSQGPYNEQFF. CDR3 sequence (DNA): TGTGCCAGCAGCCAAGGACCCTACAATGAGCAGTTCTTC.

The chain recombines TRBV15 with TRBJ2-7; possibly TRBD1 for D (6 bases). Germline loops: CDR1 LNHNV, CDR2 YYDKDF (reference sequence). V was cut by 3 bases and J by 1 base, with 7 bases left in between. CDR3 length: 13 residues. CDR3 sequence (DNA): TGTGCCACCAGCAGGGACAGATCCTACGAGCAGTACTTC. It specifies CATSRDRSYEQYF. The whole variable domain, remainder taken from reference TRBV15 and TRBJ2-7, is DAMVIQNPRYQVTQFGKPVTLSCSQTLNHNVMYWYQQKSSQAPKLLFHYYDKDFNNEADTPDNFQSRRPNTSFCFLDIRSPGLGDTAMYLCATSRDRSYEQYFGPGTRLTVT.

V gene TRBV7-2 combines with J gene TRBJ2-7; the D gene could be TRBD1 or TRBD2 (5 bases each). The CDR3 consists of 14 residues. The V gene lost 4 bases and the J gene lost 2 bases, with 12 bases spanning the gap. The germline V gene encodes CDR1 SGHTA and CDR2 FQGNSA. For the CDR3, the DNA is TGTGCCAGCAGCTCGTGGCAGGGACCCTACGAGCAGTACTTC. This translates into CASSSWQGPYEQYF.

The rearrangement joins TRBV28 to TRBJ2-5; no clear D. The CDR3 contains 11 residues. The germline V and J ends were trimmed by 5 bases and 2 bases, with 3 bases remaining between them. Per germline, CDR1 MDHEN and CDR2 SYDVKM. In nucleotides, the CDR3 is TGTGCCAGCAGTCGGCAAGAGACCCAGTACTTC. Protein sequence: CASSRQETQYF.

This chain connects TRBV23-1 to TRBJ1-5; 9 bases are shared with TRBD1. TRBV23-1 is flagged as an ORF with uncertain function. The J segment lost 6 bases and the V segment lost 3 bases, leaving 15 bases of the junction unmatched. The CDR3 has 18 amino acids. In DNA form, the CDR3 reads TGCGCCAGCAGTCAGCCACAGGGGGCGGGGTGGCGGTTTCAGCCCCAGCATTTT. Its translation: CASSQPQGAGWRFQPQHF.

The count of this clone is one. A far larger clone lies a single base away; this is likely a read error. In the same sample, other DNA sequences code for this CDR3. The chain is built from TRBV4-1 and TRBJ2-1; D is undetermined. This CDR3 has 12 amino acids. V gave up 1 base and J gave up 7 bases, with 5 bases separating them. Looked up from germline, CDR1 is MGHRA and CDR2 is YSYEKL. CDR3 protein: CASSQAINEQFF. DNA for the CDR3: TGCGCCAGCAGCCAAGCTATAAATGAGCAGTTCTTC.

This clone was counted a few times. The chain employs TRBV14 and TRBJ2-7; D perhaps matches TRBD2 (6 bases). Per germline, CDR1 SGHDN and CDR2 FVKESK. This CDR3 spans 14 amino acids. Trimming cost V 1 base and J 2 bases, with 9 bases left between them. As DNA, the CDR3 is TGTGCCAGCAGCCAAGGTCTAGCGCCCTACGAGCAGTACTTC. This codes for CASSQGLAPYEQYF.

The V and J genes are TRBV11-2 and TRBJ2-5; no reliable D call. Germline V gene data show CDR1 as SGHAT and CDR2 as FQNNGV. With 0 bases removed from V and 1 base from J, the gap between germline ends came to 6 bases. The CDR3 consists of 14 residues. The CDR3 DNA reads as TGTGCCAGCAGCTTAGACAGTCTCCAAGAGACCCAGTACTTC. Translating gives CASSLDSLQETQYF.

This clone came up a few times. J is TRBJ1-4 and V is TRBV28; D unresolved. Looked up from germline, CDR1 is MDHEN and CDR2 is SYDVKM. Between the trimmed V and J ends, which lost 3 bases and 8 bases, there was a span of 4 bases. The CDR3 covers 11 residues. The CDR3 DNA follows: TGTGCCAGCAGTTTCCGGGAAAAACTGTTTTTT. Its translation: CASSFREKLFF. Using reference TRBV28 and TRBJ1-4 for the parts outside the CDR3, the full variable domain is DVKVTQSSRYLVKRTGEKVFLECVQDMDHENMFWYRQDPGLGLRLIYFSYDVKMKEKGDIPEGYSVSREKKERFSLILESASTNQTSMYLCASSFREKLFFGSGTQLSVL.

The sample holds a few counts of this clone. The CDR3 spells CAWSVRLANEQYF. In nucleotides, the CDR3 is TGTGCCTGGAGTGTACGACTAGCTAACGAGCAGTACTTC. This rearrangement joins TRBV30 to TRBJ2-7, with 7 bases aligning to TRBD2. Germline loops: CDR1 GTSNPN, CDR2 SVGIG (reference sequence). J lost 5 bases, V lost 0 bases, and 4 bases had no gene match. The CDR3 covers 13 residues.